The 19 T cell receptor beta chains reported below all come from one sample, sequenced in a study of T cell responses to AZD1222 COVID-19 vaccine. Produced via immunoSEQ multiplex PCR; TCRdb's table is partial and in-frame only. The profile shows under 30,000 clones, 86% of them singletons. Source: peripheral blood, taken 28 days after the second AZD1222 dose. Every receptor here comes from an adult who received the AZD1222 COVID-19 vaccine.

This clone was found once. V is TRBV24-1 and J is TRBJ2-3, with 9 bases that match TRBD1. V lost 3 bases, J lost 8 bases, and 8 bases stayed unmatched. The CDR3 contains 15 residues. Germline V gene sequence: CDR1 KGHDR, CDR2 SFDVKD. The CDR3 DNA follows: TGTGCCACCAGTGATACCACCCGGACAGGGGCTACGCAGTATTTT. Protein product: CATSDTTRTGATQYF.

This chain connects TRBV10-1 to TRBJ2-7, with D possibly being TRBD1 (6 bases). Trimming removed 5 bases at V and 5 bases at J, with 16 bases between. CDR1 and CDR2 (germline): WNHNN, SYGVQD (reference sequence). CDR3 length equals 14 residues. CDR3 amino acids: CASSKQGIEDEQYF. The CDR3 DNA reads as TGCGCCAGCAGTAAACAGGGAATCGAGGACGAGCAGTACTTC.

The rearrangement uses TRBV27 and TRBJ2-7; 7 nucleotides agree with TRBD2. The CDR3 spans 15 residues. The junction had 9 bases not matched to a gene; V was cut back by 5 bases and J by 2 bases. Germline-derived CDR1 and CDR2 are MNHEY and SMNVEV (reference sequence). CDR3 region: CASSLDGRGTYEQYF. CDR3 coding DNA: TGTGCCAGCAGTCTCGATGGGCGGGGGACCTACGAGCAGTACTTC.

Here the CDR3 DNA reads TGTGCCAGCAGCCAAGGCCGGGACAGGGGGCGGAATGGCTACACCTTC. Its protein is CASSQGRDRGRNGYTF. The rearrangement links TRBV3-1 (or the pseudogene TRBV3-2) to TRBJ1-2, with 12 nucleotides matching TRBD1. Per the germline V gene, CDR1 is LGHDT and CDR2 is YNNKEL (reference sequence). The CDR3 is 16 residues long. Trimming removed 1 base from V and 6 bases from J; junction bases left unmatched: 6.

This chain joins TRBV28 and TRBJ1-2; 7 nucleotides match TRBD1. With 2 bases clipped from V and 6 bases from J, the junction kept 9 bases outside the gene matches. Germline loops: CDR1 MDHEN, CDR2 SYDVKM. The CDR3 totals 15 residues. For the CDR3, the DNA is TGTGCCAGCAGTTTAGTGACAGGGATCGGTGATGGCTACACCTTC. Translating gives CASSLVTGIGDGYTF.

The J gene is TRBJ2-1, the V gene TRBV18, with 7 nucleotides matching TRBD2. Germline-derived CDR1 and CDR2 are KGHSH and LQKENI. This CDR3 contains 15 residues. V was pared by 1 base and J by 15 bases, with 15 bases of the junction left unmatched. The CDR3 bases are TGTGCCAGCTCACCACTCACTTTGAAGCGGGGATTACCGTTCTTC. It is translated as CASSPLTLKRGLPFF.

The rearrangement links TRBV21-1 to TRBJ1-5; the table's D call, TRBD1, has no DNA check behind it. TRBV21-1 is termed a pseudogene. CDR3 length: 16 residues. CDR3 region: CASTKMRTASNQPQHF. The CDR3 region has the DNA TGTGCCAGCACCAAAATGAGGACAGCTAGCAATCAGCCCCAGCATTTT.

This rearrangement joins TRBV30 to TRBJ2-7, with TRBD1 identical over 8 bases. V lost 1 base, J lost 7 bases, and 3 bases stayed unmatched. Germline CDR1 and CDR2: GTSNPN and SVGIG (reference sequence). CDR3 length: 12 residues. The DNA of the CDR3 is TGTGCCTGGAGTGGGTACAGGGGGGAGCAGTACTTC. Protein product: CAWSGYRGEQYF.

The CDR3 spells CASSTLAGAADTQYF. The CDR3 DNA reads TGTGCCAGCAGTACACTAGCGGGAGCGGCAGATACGCAGTATTTT. The V call is TRBV28, the J call TRBJ2-3, with TRBD2 matching over 11 bases. The CDR3 covers 15 residues. Trimming at V came to 5 bases and at J to 4 bases, leaving 5 bases not matched to a gene. Per germline, CDR1 MDHEN and CDR2 SYDVKM. The full variable domain, in which reference TRBV28 and TRBJ2-3 provide the parts outside the CDR3, is DVKVTQSSRYLVKRTGEKVFLECVQDMDHENMFWYRQDPGLGLRLIYFSYDVKMKEKGDIPEGYSVSREKKERFSLILESASTNQTSMYLCASSTLAGAADTQYFGPGTRLTVL.

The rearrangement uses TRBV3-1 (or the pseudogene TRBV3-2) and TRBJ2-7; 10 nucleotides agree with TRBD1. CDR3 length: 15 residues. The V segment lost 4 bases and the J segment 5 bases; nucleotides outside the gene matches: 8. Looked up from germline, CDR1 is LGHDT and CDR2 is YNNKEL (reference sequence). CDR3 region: CASSRPGQGLDEQYF. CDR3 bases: TGTGCCAGCAGCCGTCCGGGACAGGGGCTCGACGAGCAGTACTTC.

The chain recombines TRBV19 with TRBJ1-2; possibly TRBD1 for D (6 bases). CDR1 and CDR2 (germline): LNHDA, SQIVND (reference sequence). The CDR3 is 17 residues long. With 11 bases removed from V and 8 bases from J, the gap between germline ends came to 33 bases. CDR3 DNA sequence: TGTGCCTCCAGGGCGGTAACGACAGGAACGTGGATGGGAGGCTACACCTTC. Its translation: CASRAVTTGTWMGGYTF.

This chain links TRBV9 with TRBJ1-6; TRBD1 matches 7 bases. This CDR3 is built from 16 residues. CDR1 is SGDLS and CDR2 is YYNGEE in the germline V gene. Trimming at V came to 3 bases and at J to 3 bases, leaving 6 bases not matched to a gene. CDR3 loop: CASSAGDSHYNSPLHF. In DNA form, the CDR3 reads TGTGCCAGCAGCGCGGGGGACAGCCACTATAATTCACCCCTCCACTTT. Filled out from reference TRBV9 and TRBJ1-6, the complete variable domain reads DSGVTQTPKHLITATGQRVTLRCSPRSGDLSVYWYQQSLDQGLQFLIQYYNGEERAKGNILERFSAQQFPDLHSELNLSSLELGDSALYFCASSAGDSHYNSPLHFGNGTRLTVT.

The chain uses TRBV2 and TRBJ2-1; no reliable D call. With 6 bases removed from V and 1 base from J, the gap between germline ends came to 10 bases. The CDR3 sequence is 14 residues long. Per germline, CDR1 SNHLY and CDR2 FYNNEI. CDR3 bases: TGTGCCAGCAGCCTCTCGGTTTCCTACAATGAGCAGTTCTTC. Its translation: CASSLSVSYNEQFF.

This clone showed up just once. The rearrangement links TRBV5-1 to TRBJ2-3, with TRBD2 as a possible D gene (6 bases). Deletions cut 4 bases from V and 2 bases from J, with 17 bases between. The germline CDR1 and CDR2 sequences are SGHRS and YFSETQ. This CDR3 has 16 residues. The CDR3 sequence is CASSRDSFTYTDTQYF. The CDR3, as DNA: TGCGCCAGCAGCCGGGACTCATTCACTTACACAGATACGCAGTATTTT.

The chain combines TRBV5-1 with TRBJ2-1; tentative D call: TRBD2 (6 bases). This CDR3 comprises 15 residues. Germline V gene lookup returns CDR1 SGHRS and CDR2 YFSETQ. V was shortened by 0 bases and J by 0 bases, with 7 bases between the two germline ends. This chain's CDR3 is CASSLDGSSYNEQFF. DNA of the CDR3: TGCGCCAGCAGCTTGGACGGGAGCTCCTACAATGAGCAGTTCTTC.

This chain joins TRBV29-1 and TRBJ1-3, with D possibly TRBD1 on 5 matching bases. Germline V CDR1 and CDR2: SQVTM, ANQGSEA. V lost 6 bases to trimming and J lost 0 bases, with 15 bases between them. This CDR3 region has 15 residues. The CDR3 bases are TGCAGCGTGGGGGATCCACGACTCTCTGGAAACACCATATATTTT. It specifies CSVGDPRLSGNTIYF.

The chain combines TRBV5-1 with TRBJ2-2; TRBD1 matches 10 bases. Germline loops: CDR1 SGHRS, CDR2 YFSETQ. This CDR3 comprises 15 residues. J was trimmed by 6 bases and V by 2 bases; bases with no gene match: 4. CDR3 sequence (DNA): TGCGCCAGCAGCTTCGGGACAGGGGATCCCGGGGAGCTGTTTTTT. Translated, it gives CASSFGTGDPGELFF.

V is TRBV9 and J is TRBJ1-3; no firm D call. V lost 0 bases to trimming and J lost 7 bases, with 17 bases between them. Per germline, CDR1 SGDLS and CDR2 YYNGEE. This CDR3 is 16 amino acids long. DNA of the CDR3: TGTGCCAGCAGCGTAGTAGGTTCTAGCGCCGGGAACACCATATATTTT. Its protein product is CASSVVGSSAGNTIYF.

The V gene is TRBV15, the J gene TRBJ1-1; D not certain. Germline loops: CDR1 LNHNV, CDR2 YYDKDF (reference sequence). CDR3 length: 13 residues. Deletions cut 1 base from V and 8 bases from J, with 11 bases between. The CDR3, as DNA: TGTGCCACCAGCAGAGTTTTGGACGGAGAAGCTTTCTTT. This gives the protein CATSRVLDGEAFF.